Sequencing of this T cell receptor beta chain was carried out in a study of CD8+CD57+ T cells in acquired aplastic anemia (dated by TCRdb to about 2018). In the study overall: DNA extracted from sorted CD4+ and CD8+ cells had a mean of approximately 3.3 ug, with a range of about 0.18 to 27.4 ug. CD8+CD57+ expansion was defined as frequency above the mean frequency observed in healthy subjects.

What the work shows at the level of the full study, not this receptor alone: Around 30 CD8+ CDR3 sequences were shared between patients and controls but appeared highly expressed in patients and within their immunodominant clones. CD8+ Simpson's diversity did not differ significantly between patients and healthy controls (P=0.060).

Expansion of CD8+CD57+ cells had been shown by flow cytometry in the patients chosen for sequencing. Severe acquired aplastic anemia was diagnosed in all patients according to International Study of Aplastic Anemia and Agranulocytosis and Camitta criteria. No therapy had been received by the patients at the time of blood sampling. The study deep-sequenced TCR repertoires of sorted CD4+ and CD8+ blood T cells from severe aplastic anemia patients and healthy subjects. In the USA, patient enrollment took place under clinicaltrials.gov protocols 00001620, 01623167, 00001397, 00071045, 00081523 and 00961064. Ficoll-Paque density gradient centrifugation was used to isolate peripheral blood mononuclear cells. CD4+ and CD8+ T cells were sorted by FACS or magnetic beads before DNA extraction. This clonotype was seen a few times. Its target antigen remains unknown. The input lacks base qualities; no much larger clone sits a single base away.

The germline V and J ends show losses of 3 bases and 2 bases respectively, and no gene match explains 7 bases of the junction. CDR1 is given as KGHDR and CDR2 as SFDVKD, both from the germline V gene. Inclusive of the bounding cysteine and phenylalanine, the CDR3 is 16 residues long. The read is trimmed to its CDR3 DNA, 48 bases read in frame from base 1. TCR beta VDJ combination and CDR3 sequence profiling used genomic DNA as the template. TCR repertoire sequencing was run on an Illumina HiSeq 2000. In the source study's methods: Repertoires were assessed using TRBV/TRBJ rearrangement plots, CDR3 size and DJ length profiles, and Simpson's diversity index. The most abundant DNA sequence in the deep sequencing data was taken as the immunodominant clone. CDR3 amino acid sequences were screened for sharing across subjects and were compared with published repertoires and the VDJdb database. The raw public data were reprocessed by TCRdb itself: fastp quality trimming at Q25, MiXCR clonotype calling, in-frame beta chains only. CDR3 protein sequences are deduplicated, and each keeps its most common genes and DNA. TCRdb assigned the V and J calls; the authors' analysis was not used. The sample includes fewer than 200,000 distinct CDR3 sequences, with approximately 48% observed a single time. The ten largest make up about 1.8% of the sample.

Recombination linked TRBV24-1 to TRBJ2-3, with 7 middle bases fitting TRBD2. Sequencing used sorted CD4+, CD8+, or CD8+CD57+ T cells (not recorded which) from PBMCs. The TCR was taken from a human donor with aplastic anemia. The CDR3 loop reads CATSDGRERNTDTQYF. The DNA is TGTGCCACCAGTGATGGGCGGGAGCGAAACACAGATACGCAGTATTTT.